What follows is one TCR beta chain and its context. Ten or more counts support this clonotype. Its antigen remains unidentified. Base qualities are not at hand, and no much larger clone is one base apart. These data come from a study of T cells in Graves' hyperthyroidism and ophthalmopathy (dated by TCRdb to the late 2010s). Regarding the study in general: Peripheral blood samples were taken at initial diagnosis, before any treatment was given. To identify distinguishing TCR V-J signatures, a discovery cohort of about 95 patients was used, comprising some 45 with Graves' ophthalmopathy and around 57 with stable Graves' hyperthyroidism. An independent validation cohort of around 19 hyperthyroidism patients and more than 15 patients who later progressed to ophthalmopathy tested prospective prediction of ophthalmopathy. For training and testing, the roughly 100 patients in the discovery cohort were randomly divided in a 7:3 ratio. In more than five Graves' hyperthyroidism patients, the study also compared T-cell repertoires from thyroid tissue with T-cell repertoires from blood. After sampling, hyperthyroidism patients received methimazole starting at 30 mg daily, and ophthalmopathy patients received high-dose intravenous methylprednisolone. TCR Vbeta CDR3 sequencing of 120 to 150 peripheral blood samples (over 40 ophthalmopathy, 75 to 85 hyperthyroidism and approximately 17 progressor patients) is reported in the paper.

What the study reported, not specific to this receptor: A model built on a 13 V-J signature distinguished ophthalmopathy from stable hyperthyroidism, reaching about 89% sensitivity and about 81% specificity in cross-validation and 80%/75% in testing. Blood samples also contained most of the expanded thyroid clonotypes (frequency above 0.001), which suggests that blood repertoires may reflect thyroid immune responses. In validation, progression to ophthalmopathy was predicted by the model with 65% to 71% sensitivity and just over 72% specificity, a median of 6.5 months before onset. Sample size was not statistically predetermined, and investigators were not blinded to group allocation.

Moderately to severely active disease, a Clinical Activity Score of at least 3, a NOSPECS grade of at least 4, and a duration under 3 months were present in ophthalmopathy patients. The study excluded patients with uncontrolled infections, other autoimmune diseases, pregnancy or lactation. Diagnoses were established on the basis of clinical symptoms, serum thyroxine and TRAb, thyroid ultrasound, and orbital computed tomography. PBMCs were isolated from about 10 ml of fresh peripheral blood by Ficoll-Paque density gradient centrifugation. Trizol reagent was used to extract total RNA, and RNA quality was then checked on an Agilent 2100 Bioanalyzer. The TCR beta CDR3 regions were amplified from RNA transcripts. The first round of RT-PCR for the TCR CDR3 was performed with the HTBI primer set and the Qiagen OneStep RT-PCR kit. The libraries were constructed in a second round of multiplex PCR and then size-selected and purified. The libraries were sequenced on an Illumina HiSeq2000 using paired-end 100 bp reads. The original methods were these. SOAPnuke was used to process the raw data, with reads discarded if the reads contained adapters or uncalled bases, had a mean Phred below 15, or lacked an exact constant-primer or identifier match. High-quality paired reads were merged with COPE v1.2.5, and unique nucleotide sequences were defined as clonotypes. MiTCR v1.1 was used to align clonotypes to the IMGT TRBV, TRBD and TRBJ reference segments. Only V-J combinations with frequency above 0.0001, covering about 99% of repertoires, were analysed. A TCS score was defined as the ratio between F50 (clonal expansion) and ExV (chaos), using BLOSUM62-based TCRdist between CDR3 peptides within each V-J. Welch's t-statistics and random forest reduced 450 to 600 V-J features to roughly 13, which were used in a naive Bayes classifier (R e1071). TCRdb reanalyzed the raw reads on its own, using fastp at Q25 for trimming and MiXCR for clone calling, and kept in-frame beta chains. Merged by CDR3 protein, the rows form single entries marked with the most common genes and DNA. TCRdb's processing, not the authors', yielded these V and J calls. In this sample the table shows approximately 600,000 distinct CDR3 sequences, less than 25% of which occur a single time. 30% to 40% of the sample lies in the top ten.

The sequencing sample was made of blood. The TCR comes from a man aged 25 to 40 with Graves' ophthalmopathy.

The base sequence is TGTGCCAGCAGTTTCCACGGCAGTCGCACTGAAGCTTTCTTT. It specifies CASSFHGSRTEAFF. The chain links TRBV28 with TRBJ1-1; no confident D gene assignment can be made. Reading the germline V gene gives CDR1 MDHEN and CDR2 SYDVKM. V is reduced by 3 bases and J by 4 bases, leaving a spacing of 12 bases between them. From the cysteine up to the phenylalanine, the CDR3 has a length of 14 residues. Of the read, only the CDR3 DNA is kept; its 42 bases are in frame from base 1. Outside the CDR3, residues come from the reference TRBV28 and TRBJ1-1 proteins, so the full variable domain is: DVKVTQSSRYLVKRTGEKVFLECVQDMDHENMFWYRQDPGLGLRLIYFSYDVKMKEKGDIPEGYSVSREKKERFSLILESASTNQTSMYLCASSFHGSRTEAFFGQGTRLTVV.